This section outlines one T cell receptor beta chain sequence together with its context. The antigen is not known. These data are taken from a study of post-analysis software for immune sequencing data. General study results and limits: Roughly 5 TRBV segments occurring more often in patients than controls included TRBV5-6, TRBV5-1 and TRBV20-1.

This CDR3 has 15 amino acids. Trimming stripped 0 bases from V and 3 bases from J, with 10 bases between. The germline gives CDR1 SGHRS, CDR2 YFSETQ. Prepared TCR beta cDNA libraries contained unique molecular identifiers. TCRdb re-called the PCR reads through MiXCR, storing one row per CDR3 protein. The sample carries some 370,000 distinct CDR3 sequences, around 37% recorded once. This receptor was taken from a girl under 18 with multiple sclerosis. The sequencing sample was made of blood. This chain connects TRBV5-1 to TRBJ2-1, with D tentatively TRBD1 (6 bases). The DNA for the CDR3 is TGCGCCAGCAGCTTGGTCCGACAGGACTACAATGAGCAGTTCTTC. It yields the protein CASSLVRQDYNEQFF. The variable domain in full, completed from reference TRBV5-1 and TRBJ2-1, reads KAGVTQTPRYLIKTRGQQVTLSCSPISGHRSVSWYQQTPGQGLQFLFEYFSETQRNKGNFPGRFSGRQFSNSRSEMNVSTLELGDSALYLCASSLVRQDYNEQFFGPGTRLTVL.